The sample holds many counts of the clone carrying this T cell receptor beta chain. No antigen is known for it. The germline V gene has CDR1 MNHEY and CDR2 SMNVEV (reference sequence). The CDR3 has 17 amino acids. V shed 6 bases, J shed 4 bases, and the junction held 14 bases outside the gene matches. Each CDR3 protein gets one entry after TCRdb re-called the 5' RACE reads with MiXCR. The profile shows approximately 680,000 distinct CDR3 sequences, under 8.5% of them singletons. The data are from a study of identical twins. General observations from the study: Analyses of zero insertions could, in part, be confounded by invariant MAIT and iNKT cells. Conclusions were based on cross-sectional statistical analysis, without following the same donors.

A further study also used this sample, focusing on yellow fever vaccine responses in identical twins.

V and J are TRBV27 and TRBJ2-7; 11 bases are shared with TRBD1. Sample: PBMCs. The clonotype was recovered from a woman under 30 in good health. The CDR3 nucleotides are TGTGCCAGCAGCCTTTCCCGTCCCGGGACAGGGGGGTACGAGCAGTACTTC. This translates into CASSLSRPGTGGYEQYF.